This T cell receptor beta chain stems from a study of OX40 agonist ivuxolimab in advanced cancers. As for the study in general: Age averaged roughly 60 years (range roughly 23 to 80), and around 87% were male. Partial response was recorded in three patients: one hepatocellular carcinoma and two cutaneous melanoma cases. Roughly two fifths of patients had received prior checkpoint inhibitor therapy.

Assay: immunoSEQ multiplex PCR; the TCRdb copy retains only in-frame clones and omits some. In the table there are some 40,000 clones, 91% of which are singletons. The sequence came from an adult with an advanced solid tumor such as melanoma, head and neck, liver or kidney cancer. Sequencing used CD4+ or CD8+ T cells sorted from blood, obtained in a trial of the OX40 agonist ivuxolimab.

CDR3 sequence: CSQKQGETQYF. For the CDR3, the DNA is TGCAGCCAAAAGCAGGGAGAGACCCAGTACTTC. The chain carries TRBV29-1 and TRBJ2-5; D might be TRBD1 (5 bases). The CDR3 has 11 amino acids. Trimming removed 8 bases from V and 4 bases from J, with 11 bases in between. The germline V gene has CDR1 SQVTM and CDR2 ANQGSEA.